Following are 32 T cell receptor beta chains from one sample sequenced in a study of blood T cell repertoires in COVID-19. Assay: immunoSEQ multiplex PCR; the TCRdb copy retains only in-frame clones and omits some. The sample lists 35,000 to 50,000 clones, 80% to 90% occurring once. The sequenced sample consisted of peripheral blood. These receptors were collected from a woman aged 40 to 55 with acute or convalescent COVID-19.

This chain joins TRBV25-1 and TRBJ2-1, with 9 bases lining up with TRBD1. The CDR3 totals 16 residues. Trimming cost V 3 bases and J 2 bases; bases outside gene matches: 5. Germline V CDR1 and CDR2: MGHDK, SYGVNS. The CDR3 sequence: CASSDQRQGAYNEQFF. The CDR3 DNA reads as TGTGCCAGCAGTGACCAACGACAGGGGGCCTACAATGAGCAGTTCTTC.

This sequence joins TRBV11-2 and TRBJ1-1; D uncertain. The CDR3 spans 13 residues. Trimming shortened V by 4 bases and J by 0 bases, and 6 bases separated the two germline ends. Germline CDR1 is SGHAT and CDR2 is FQNNGV. CDR3 coding DNA: TGTGCCAGCAGCTCAGTACTGAACACTGAAGCTTTCTTT. Translating it yields CASSSVLNTEAFF.

The J gene is TRBJ2-7, the V gene TRBV19; D call uncertain. The CDR3 sequence is 13 residues long. Germline assignment: CDR1 LNHDA and CDR2 SQIVND (reference sequence). V lost 4 bases and J 4 bases, leaving 11 bases between the germline ends. The CDR3 DNA reads TGTGCCAGTAGTACCGGTTTGTGGTACGAGCAGTACTTC. Its translation: CASSTGLWYEQYF.

The chain employs TRBV7-6 and TRBJ1-1; no firm D call. The V gene's germline CDR1 is SGHVS and CDR2 FNYEAQ. The ends were cut back, 5 bases at V and 4 bases at J, with 17 bases in the middle. This CDR3 region has 15 residues. CDR3 bases: TGTGCCAGCAGCACCCCCGGGTATCGTGGCACTGAAGCTTTCTTT. Translation: CASSTPGYRGTEAFF.

This chain connects TRBV7-8 to TRBJ1-3; the match to TRBD1 covers 9 bases. CDR1 and CDR2 (germline): SGHVS, FQNEAQ. The CDR3 spans 19 residues. V was pared by 1 base and J by 4 bases, with 14 bases of the junction left unmatched. The CDR3 DNA is TGTGCCAGCAGCTTAGGAGGGCGCGGGACAGGGTCTGGAGGAAACACCATATATTTT. The encoded protein is CASSLGGRGTGSGGNTIYF. Full variable domain (outside the CDR3, taken from reference TRBV7-8 and TRBJ1-3): GAGVSQSPRYKVAKRGQDVALRCDPISGHVSLFWYQQALGQGPEFLTYFQNEAQLDKSGLPSDRFFAERPEGSVSTLKIQRTQQEDSAVYLCASSLGGRGTGSGGNTIYFGEGSWLTVV.

The DNA of the CDR3 is TGTGCCACCCTGCCCCGGGACAAGAACACTGAAGCTTTCTTT. This sequence encodes CATLPRDKNTEAFF. The chain employs TRBV10-3 and TRBJ1-1, with D tentatively TRBD1 (6 bases). Between the trimmed V and J ends, which lost 10 bases and 1 base, there was a span of 16 bases. In germline, CDR1 is ENHRY, CDR2 SYGVKD. The CDR3 contains 14 residues.

V usage is TRBV14 and J usage is TRBJ2-1; the D gene is possibly TRBD1 (6 bases). Trimming removed 4 bases at V and 10 bases at J, with 11 bases between. CDR1 is SGHDN and CDR2 is FVKESK in the germline V gene. The CDR3 totals 12 residues. The CDR3 reads CASSRGRWEQFF. CDR3 in DNA: TGTGCCAGCAGCCGGGGGCGATGGGAGCAGTTCTTC.

This sequence joins TRBV28 and TRBJ1-2; D gene uncertain. The CDR3 covers 14 residues. Trimming removed 3 bases at V and 4 bases at J, with 12 bases between. The germline V gene has CDR1 MDHEN and CDR2 SYDVKM. CDR3 sequence: CASSFWAPIYGYTF. The CDR3, as DNA: TGTGCCAGCAGTTTCTGGGCCCCGATCTATGGCTACACCTTC.

The rearrangement uses TRBV28 and TRBJ1-2; D remains ambiguous. The CDR3 has 13 amino acids. Trimming stripped 3 bases from V and 5 bases from J, with 10 bases between. Per the germline V gene, CDR1 is MDHEN and CDR2 is SYDVKM. The CDR3 reads CASSLGAPYGYTF. CDR3 DNA sequence: TGTGCCAGCAGTTTGGGAGCTCCTTATGGCTACACCTTC.

The rearrangement links TRBV2 to TRBJ1-2; tentative D call: TRBD1 (5 bases). The germline V gene has CDR1 SNHLY and CDR2 FYNNEI. The CDR3 runs 14 residues. The ends were cut back, 11 bases at V and 2 bases at J, with 18 bases in the middle. DNA for the CDR3: TGTGCCGGATCCGGAGGGGTGGGAAACTATGGCTACACCTTC. Translation gives CAGSGGVGNYGYTF.

J is TRBJ2-3 and V is TRBV28; maybe TRBD2 (6 bases). The germline V gene encodes CDR1 MDHEN and CDR2 SYDVKM. The CDR3 sequence is 20 residues long. V lost 5 bases, J lost 0 bases, and 27 bases lay in between. DNA of the CDR3: TGTGCCAGCAGTCCTTGGCTAGCGAGGTCGTTGGTCCAAAGCACAGATACGCAGTATTTT. Translating it yields CASSPWLARSLVQSTDTQYF.

Written as DNA, the CDR3 is TGTGCCAGCAGCCAGTACCCAAGGATGGGGGGGGCAACTAATGAAAAACTGTTTTTT. Translated: CASSQYPRMGGATNEKLFF. This chain uses TRBV3-1 (or the pseudogene TRBV3-2) with TRBJ1-4; D is possibly TRBD1 (5 bases). V shed 3 bases and J shed 0 bases, with 20 bases lying between them. Germline CDR1 LGHDT, CDR2 YNNKEL (reference sequence). The CDR3 covers 19 residues.

This chain uses TRBV19 with TRBJ2-7, with TRBD1 identical over 10 bases. V lost 4 bases, J lost 2 bases, and 14 bases stayed unmatched. The length of the CDR3 is 18 residues. Germline V CDR1 and CDR2: LNHDA, SQIVND (reference sequence). The CDR3 nucleotides read TGTGCCAGTAGTACGACCTACTTCGGGGACAGGGGAACCTACGAGCAGTACTTC. Translating gives CASSTTYFGDRGTYEQYF.

The V call is TRBV9, the J call TRBJ2-7; 7 bases match TRBD2. The J segment lost 1 base and the V segment lost 0 bases, leaving 4 bases of the junction unmatched. The CDR3 totals 15 residues. The germline CDR1 and CDR2 sequences are SGDLS and YYNGEE. CDR3 protein: CASSVGGGTSYEQYF. The CDR3, as DNA: TGTGCCAGCAGCGTAGGGGGGGGAACTTCCTACGAGCAGTACTTC.

The chain carries TRBV6-2 or TRBV6-3 and TRBJ2-2; D is uncertain. The V gene's germline CDR1 is MNHEY and CDR2 SVGEGT. The ends were cut back, 2 bases at V and 3 bases at J, with 10 bases in the middle. The CDR3 is made up of 15 amino acids. The CDR3 DNA sequence: TGTGCCAGCAGTTACCTGTCCTCAGACACCGGGGAGCTGTTTTTT. Its protein product is CASSYLSSDTGELFF.

The gene calls are TRBV5-1 and TRBJ1-1; possible D gene TRBD1, 5 bases. This CDR3 is 16 amino acids long. Germline V CDR1 and CDR2: SGHRS, YFSETQ. Deletions cut 0 bases from V and 0 bases from J, with 12 bases between. In DNA, the CDR3 is TGCGCCAGCAGCTTGGAGGGGTCTCACATGAACACTGAAGCTTTCTTT. Its protein product is CASSLEGSHMNTEAFF.

This chain uses TRBV6-5 with TRBJ2-7; a possible D gene is TRBD2 (6 bases). V lost 6 bases to trimming and J lost 9 bases, with 24 bases between them. Per the germline V gene, CDR1 is MNHEY and CDR2 is SVGAGI. The CDR3 covers 15 residues. The CDR3 sequence: CASRIPGGDGGGQYF. The CDR3 nucleotides read TGTGCCAGCAGAATCCCTGGCGGGGATGGGGGTGGGCAGTACTTC.

This clone appeared once. The chain combines TRBV6-6 with TRBJ1-1, with TRBD1 identical over 12 bases. Germline loops: CDR1 MNHNY, CDR2 SVGAGI (reference sequence). This CDR3 has 15 residues. J lost 11 bases, V lost 5 bases, and 12 bases had no gene match. The CDR3 here is CASSRGQGARDLAFF. The DNA of the CDR3 is TGTGCCAGCAGTAGGGGACAGGGGGCAAGGGATCTGGCTTTCTTT.

The chain combines TRBV5-1 with TRBJ1-5; TRBD1 matches 7 bases. Germline CDR1 SGHRS, CDR2 YFSETQ. V was clipped by 4 bases and J by 2 bases; unmatched bases: 6. The CDR3 has 15 amino acids. The chain's CDR3 is CASSMGTDRNQPQHF. DNA for the CDR3: TGCGCCAGCAGCATGGGGACAGACCGCAATCAGCCCCAGCATTTT. Full variable domain (rest looked up from reference TRBV5-1 and TRBJ1-5): KAGVTQTPRYLIKTRGQQVTLSCSPISGHRSVSWYQQTPGQGLQFLFEYFSETQRNKGNFPGRFSGRQFSNSRSEMNVSTLELGDSALYLCASSMGTDRNQPQHFGDGTRLSIL.

This clone has just one count. This rearrangement joins TRBV5-4 to TRBJ2-7; maybe TRBD2 (5 bases). Germline CDR1 reads SGHNT; CDR2 reads YYREEE (reference sequence). This CDR3 contains 13 residues. The V gene lost 4 bases and the J gene lost 4 bases, with 12 bases spanning the gap. The CDR3 coding sequence is TGTGCCAGCAGCCCTGCCCCGGGATACGAGCAGTACTTC. Its translation is CASSPAPGYEQYF.

The J gene is TRBJ2-7, the V gene TRBV6-5; D is unclear. V dropped 6 bases and J dropped 1 base, with 13 bases sitting between them. The length of the CDR3 is 14 residues. Germline V gives CDR1 MNHEY, CDR2 SVGAGI. In DNA, the CDR3 is TGTGCCAGCAGGAAGTTGACACCTTCCTACGAGCAGTACTTC. Translation: CASRKLTPSYEQYF.

Only a few counts were recorded for this clone. The chain is built from TRBV27 and TRBJ1-6, with 7 bases identical to TRBD1. V dropped 0 bases and J dropped 4; count of bases not matched to a gene: 12. The germline V gene has CDR1 MNHEY and CDR2 SMNVEV (reference sequence). This CDR3 has 19 residues. The CDR3 loop reads CASSLSQGQAWAYNSPLHF. The CDR3 nucleotides are TGTGCCAGCAGTTTATCACAGGGGCAGGCCTGGGCTTATAATTCACCCCTCCACTTT.

This clone was counted a few times. The junction does not match germline at one end; this may be a read error. V and J are TRBV28 and TRBJ1-2, with 9 bases identical to TRBD1. The CDR3 spans 11 residues. Germline V gives CDR1 MDHEN, CDR2 SYDVKM. CDR3 bases: TGTGCCAGCAGTTGGGGACAGGGCCTATCCTTC. The encoded protein is CASSWGQGLSF.

This rearrangement joins TRBV5-1 to TRBJ1-2, with 8 bases lining up with TRBD1. The CDR3 contains 14 residues. In germline, CDR1 is SGHRS, CDR2 YFSETQ. J gave up 6 bases and V 4 bases, and 8 bases lay outside the gene matches. The CDR3 region has the DNA TGCGCCAGCAGCCCGGACCTGGACAGGGATGGCTACACCTTC. Protein: CASSPDLDRDGYTF.

The genes are TRBV30 and TRBJ1-4; no firm D call. Germline CDR1 is GTSNPN and CDR2 is SVGIG (reference sequence). CDR3 size: 14 residues. V lost 0 bases, J lost 0 bases, and 5 bases lay in between. CDR3 region: CAWSVSSTNEKLFF. DNA of the CDR3: TGTGCCTGGAGTGTCAGTTCAACTAATGAAAAACTGTTTTTT.

This chain links TRBV4-1 with TRBJ1-5; D unresolved. With 0 bases removed from V and 5 bases from J, the gap between germline ends came to 5 bases. Germline assignment: CDR1 MGHRA and CDR2 YSYEKL. The CDR3 has 13 amino acids. CDR3 coding DNA: TGCGCCAGCAGCCAAGATCGAGATCAGCCCCAGCATTTT. It yields the protein CASSQDRDQPQHF.

In its sample, this clone was seen once. The rearrangement uses TRBV4-1 and TRBJ2-7, with 8 bases aligning to TRBD2. Trimming cost V 3 bases and J 0 bases; bases outside gene matches: 7. Germline V CDR1 and CDR2: MGHRA, YSYEKL. The CDR3 length is 16 residues. CDR3 residues: CASSQRGGRSSYEQYF. In DNA, the CDR3 is TGCGCCAGCAGCCAGAGGGGCGGGAGGAGCTCCTACGAGCAGTACTTC.

V is TRBV20-1 and J is TRBJ2-3, with a weak D call TRBD2 (5 bases). V was cut by 2 bases and J by 6 bases, with 6 bases left in between. Germline V gives CDR1 DFQATT, CDR2 SNEGSKA (reference sequence). This CDR3 is built from 11 residues. CDR3 sequence: CSARRGDTQYF. The DNA for the CDR3 is TGCAGTGCTAGACGCGGGGATACGCAGTATTTT.

The V call is TRBV5-1, the J call TRBJ2-5; TRBD1 matches at 7 bases. The CDR3 sequence is 15 residues long. The germline V gene has CDR1 SGHRS and CDR2 YFSETQ. V trimming: 3 bases; J trimming: 4 bases; junction bases outside the gene matches: 9. CDR3 protein: CASSSGGQVGETQYF. CDR3 nucleotides: TGCGCCAGCAGCTCTGGAGGACAGGTCGGAGAGACCCAGTACTTC.

The rearrangement uses TRBV7-3 and TRBJ1-2; maybe TRBD1 (5 bases). The CDR3 sequence is 14 residues long. Germline lookup yields CDR1 SGHTA and CDR2 FQGTGA. The V and J ends lost 5 bases and 1 base respectively, with 11 bases between them. As DNA, the CDR3 is TGTGCCAGCAGCCCATTCAGGGTTAACTATGGCTACACCTTC. Translating it yields CASSPFRVNYGYTF.

This clone was seen only once. The chain uses TRBV4-2 and TRBJ1-2; D remains ambiguous. Trimming took off 4 bases at V and 5 bases at J, with 17 bases between the two ends. Germline CDR1 reads LGHNA; CDR2 reads YNFKEQ. The CDR3 sequence is 15 residues long. The DNA for the CDR3 is TGTGCCAGCAGCCCCTCTCTAGCAGAGAGTTATGGCTACACCTTC. Translating it yields CASSPSLAESYGYTF.

The table lists this clone with a count of one. The rearrangement joins TRBV6-5 to TRBJ1-2; D might be TRBD1 (6 bases). Trimming cost V 5 bases and J 8 bases, with 9 bases left between them. CDR1 MNHEY and CDR2 SVGAGI come from the germline V gene. This CDR3 comprises 11 residues. Here the CDR3 reads CASSRGSGYTF. CDR3 DNA: TGTGCCAGCAGTAGGGGGTCCGGCTACACCTTC.